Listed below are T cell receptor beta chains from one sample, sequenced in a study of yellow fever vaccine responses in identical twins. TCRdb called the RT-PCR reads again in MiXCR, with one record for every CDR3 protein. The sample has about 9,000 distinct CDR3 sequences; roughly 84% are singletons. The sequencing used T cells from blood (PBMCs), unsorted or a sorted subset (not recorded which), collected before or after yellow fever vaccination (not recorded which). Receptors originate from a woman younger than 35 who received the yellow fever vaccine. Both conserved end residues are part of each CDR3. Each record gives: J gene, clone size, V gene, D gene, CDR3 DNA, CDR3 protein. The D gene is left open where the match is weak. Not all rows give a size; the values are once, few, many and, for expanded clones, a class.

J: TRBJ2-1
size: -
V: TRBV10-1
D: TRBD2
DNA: TGCGCCAGCAGTGAACGGACTAGCGGACCCTACAATGAGCAGTTCTTC
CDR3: CASSERTSGPYNEQFF

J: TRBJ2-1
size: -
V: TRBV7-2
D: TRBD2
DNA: TGTGCCAGCAGCACCGATAGCGGGAGGTCGAGTGAGCAGTTCTTC
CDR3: CASSTDSGRSSEQFF

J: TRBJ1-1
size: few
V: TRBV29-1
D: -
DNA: TGCAGCGTCGAACGACAGGAAAGCACTGAAGCTTTCTTT
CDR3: CSVERQESTEAFF

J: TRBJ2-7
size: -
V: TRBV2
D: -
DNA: TGTGCCTCCACGCAGGGTCCTTTTACCTACGAGCAGTACTTC
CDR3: CASTQGPFTYEQYF

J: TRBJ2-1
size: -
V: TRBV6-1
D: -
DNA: TGTGCCAGCAGTGAACTGGCCTTAAATGAGCAGTTCTTC
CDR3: CASSELALNEQFF

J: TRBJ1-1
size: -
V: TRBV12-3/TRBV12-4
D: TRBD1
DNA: TGTGCCAGCAGTCCAGGGACAGTGAACACTGAAGCTTTCTTT
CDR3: CASSPGTVNTEAFF

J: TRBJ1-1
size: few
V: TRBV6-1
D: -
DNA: TGTGCCAGCAGTACGACAGACACTCTGAACACTGAAGCTTTCTTT
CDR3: CASSTTDTLNTEAFF

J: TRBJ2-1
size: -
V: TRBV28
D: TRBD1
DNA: TGTGCCAGCAGTTTGGACAGGGGTTTTGAGTTCTTC
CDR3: CASSLDRGFEFF

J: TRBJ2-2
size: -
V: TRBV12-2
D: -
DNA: -
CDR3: CASRLEPGLGSPGSCFF

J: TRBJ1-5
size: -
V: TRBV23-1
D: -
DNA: TGCGCCAGCAGTCAAGCATTTACGCAGCCCCAGCATTTT
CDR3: CASSQAFTQPQHF

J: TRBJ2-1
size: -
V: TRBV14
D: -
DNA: TGTGCCAGCAGCCTAAGACTCCGGGACAACTACAATGAGCAGTTCTTC
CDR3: CASSLRLRDNYNEQFF

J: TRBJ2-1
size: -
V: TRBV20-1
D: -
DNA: TGCAGTGCTAGCGGGACCGACTACAATGAGCAGTTCTTC
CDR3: CSASGTDYNEQFF

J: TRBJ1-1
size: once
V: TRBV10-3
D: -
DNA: TGTGCCATCAAGACAGGAGAGAACACTGAAGCTTTCTTT
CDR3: CAIKTGENTEAFF

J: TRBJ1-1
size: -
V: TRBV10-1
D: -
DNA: TGCGCCAGCTCCCCGAGGGCTATGAACACTGAAGCTTTCTTT
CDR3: CASSPRAMNTEAFF

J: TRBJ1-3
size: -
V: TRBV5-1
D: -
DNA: TGCGCCAGCAGCGAAGGGACAACCTCTGGAAACACCATATATTTT
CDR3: CASSEGTTSGNTIYF

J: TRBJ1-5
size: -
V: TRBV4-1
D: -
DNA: TGCGCCAGCAGCCAAAGTCAGCTCAATCAGCCCCAGCATTTT
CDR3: CASSQSQLNQPQHF

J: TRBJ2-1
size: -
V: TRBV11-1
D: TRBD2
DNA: TGTGCCAGCAGCCTTGGGACTAGCGGGAGGGCCGTTGAGCAGTTCTTC
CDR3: CASSLGTSGRAVEQFF

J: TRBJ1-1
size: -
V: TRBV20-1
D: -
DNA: TGCAGTGCTGACGACACCAACACTGAAGCTTTCTTT
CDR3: CSADDTNTEAFF

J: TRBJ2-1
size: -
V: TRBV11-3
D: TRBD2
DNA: TGTGCCAGCAGCGCAAGCGGGAGGGCCAATGAGCAGTTCTTC
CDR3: CASSASGRANEQFF

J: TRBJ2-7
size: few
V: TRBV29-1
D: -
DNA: TGCAGCGCAAGAGAACGGGGCATTCACTACGAGCAGTACTTC
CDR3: CSARERGIHYEQYF

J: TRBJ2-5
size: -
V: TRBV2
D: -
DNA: TGTGCCAGCGAGTACGGTGGGGCCGGGAAGACCCAGTACTTC
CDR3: CASEYGGAGKTQYF

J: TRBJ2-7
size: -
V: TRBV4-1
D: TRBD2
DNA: TGCGCCAGCAGCCAAGCACTTAGACTAGCGGGAGGGTACGAGCAGTACTTC
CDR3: CASSQALRLAGGYEQYF

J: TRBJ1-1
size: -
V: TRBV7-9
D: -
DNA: TGTGCCAGCAGCCAACAGGGCACAAGGGCTGAAGCTTTCTTT
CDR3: CASSQQGTRAEAFF

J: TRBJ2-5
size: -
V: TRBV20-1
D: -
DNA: TGCAGTGCTATTCGGGCCCAAGAGACCCAGTACTTC
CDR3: CSAIRAQETQYF

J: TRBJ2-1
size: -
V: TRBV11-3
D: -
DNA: TGTGCCAGCAGCACATCTAGCGACCCTCCCAATGAGCAGTTCTTC
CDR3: CASSTSSDPPNEQFF

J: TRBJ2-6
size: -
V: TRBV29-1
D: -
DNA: TGCAGCGTTCAGAGCTCTGGGGCCAACGTCCTGACTTTC
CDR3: CSVQSSGANVLTF

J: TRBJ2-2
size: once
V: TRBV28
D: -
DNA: TGTGCCAGCAGTTTAGAAGTACCCGGGGAGCTGTTTTTT
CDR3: CASSLEVPGELFF

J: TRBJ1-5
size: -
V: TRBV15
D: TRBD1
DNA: TGTGCCACCAGCAGAGAGGACAGGGGTCATCAGCCCCAGCATTTT
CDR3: CATSREDRGHQPQHF

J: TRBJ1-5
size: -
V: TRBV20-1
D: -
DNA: TGCAGTGCTAGGGGACCCCCAACAAAGCAGCCCCAGCATTTT
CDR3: CSARGPPTKQPQHF

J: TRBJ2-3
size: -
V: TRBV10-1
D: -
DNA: TGCGCCAGCAGTGATAGCACCCTTGGAACAGATACGCAGTATTTT
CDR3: CASSDSTLGTDTQYF

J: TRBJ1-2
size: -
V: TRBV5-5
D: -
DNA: TGTGCCAGCAGCTTAACACAATATGGCTACACCTTC
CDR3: CASSLTQYGYTF

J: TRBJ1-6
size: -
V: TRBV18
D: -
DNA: TGTGCCAGCTCAAGGTATAATTCACCCCTCCACTTT
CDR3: CASSRYNSPLHF

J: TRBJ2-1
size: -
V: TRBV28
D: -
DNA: TGTGCCAGCAGTACGCCAGGGAGGCATGAGCAGTTCTTC
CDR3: CASSTPGRHEQFF

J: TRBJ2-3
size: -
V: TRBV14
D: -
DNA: TGTGCCAGCAGCCAATCAGGGCCAGATACGCAGTATTTT
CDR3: CASSQSGPDTQYF

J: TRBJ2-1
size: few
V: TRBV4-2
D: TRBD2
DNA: TGTGCCAGCAGCCCGAGGACTAGCGGCTCCTACAATGAGCAGTTCTTC
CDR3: CASSPRTSGSYNEQFF

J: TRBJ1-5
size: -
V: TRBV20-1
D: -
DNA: TGCAGTGCTAGAGAGGTGTGGGGTAGCAATCAGCCCCAGCATTTT
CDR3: CSAREVWGSNQPQHF

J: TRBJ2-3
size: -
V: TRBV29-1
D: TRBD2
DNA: TGCAGCTATGATTCCGGGACTAGCGGGGGGAACACAGATACGCAGTATTTT
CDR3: CSYDSGTSGGNTDTQYF

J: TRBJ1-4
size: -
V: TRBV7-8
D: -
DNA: TGTGCCAGCAGCTTAGCCATGGGGACTCTTAATGAAAAACTGTTTTTT
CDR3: CASSLAMGTLNEKLFF

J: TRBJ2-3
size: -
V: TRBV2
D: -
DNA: TGTGCCAACTCAAGGACTGTCCCTAGCACAGATACGCAGTATTTT
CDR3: CANSRTVPSTDTQYF

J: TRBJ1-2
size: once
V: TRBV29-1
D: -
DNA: TGCAGCGTTGAACCGGGGGCGGTCCATGGCTACACCTTC
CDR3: CSVEPGAVHGYTF

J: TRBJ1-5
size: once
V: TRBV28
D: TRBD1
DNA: TGTGCCAGCACCCCCCGGGACAGGGCCCATCAGCCCCAGCATTTT
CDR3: CASTPRDRAHQPQHF

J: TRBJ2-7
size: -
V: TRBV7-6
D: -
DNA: TGTGCCAGCAGCTTAGATACCGGGTACGAGCAGTACTTC
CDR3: CASSLDTGYEQYF

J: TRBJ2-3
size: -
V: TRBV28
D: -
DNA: TGTGCCAGCAGTTGGGGGGATACGCAGTATTTT
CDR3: CASSWGDTQYF

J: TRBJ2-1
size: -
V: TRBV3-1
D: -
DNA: TGTGCCAGCAGCCAAGAATCCGGGGTCAATGAGCAGTTCTTC
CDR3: CASSQESGVNEQFF

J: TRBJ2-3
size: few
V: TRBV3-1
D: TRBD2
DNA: TGTGCCAGCAGCCGGGAGGGCTTCACAGATACGCAGTATTTT
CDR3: CASSREGFTDTQYF

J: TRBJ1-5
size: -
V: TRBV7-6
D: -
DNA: TGTGCCAGCAGCTTAGTCCCCAGGGGAAGCAATCAGCCCCAGCATTTT
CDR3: CASSLVPRGSNQPQHF

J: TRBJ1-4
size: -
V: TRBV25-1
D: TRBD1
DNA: TGTGCCAGCAGGGGGGACAGCCTGTTTTCGTTTTTT
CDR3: CASRGDSLFSFF

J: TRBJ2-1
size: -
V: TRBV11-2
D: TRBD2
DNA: TGTGCCAGCAGCACAACTAGCGGGCCACACAATGAGCAGTTCTTC
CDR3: CASSTTSGPHNEQFF

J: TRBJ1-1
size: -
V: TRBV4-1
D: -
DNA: TGCGCCAGCAGCCAGCGAGGAGCGAACACTGAAGCTTTCTTT
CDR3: CASSQRGANTEAFF

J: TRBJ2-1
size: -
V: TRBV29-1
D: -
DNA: TGCAGCTTTTCCGGGACTCCACTCAATGAGCAGTTCTTC
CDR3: CSFSGTPLNEQFF

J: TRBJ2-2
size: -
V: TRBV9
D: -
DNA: TGTGCCAGCAGCCCTTCCGGACACTACACCGGGGAGCTGTTTTTT
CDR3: CASSPSGHYTGELFF

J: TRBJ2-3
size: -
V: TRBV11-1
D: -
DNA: TGTGCCAGCAGGTCTCCGGACGGAAGCACAGATACGCAGTATTTT
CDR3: CASRSPDGSTDTQYF

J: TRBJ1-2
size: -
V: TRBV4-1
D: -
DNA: TGCGCCAGCAGCACCGGCCCCACACGAGGTTATGGCTACACCTTC
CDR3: CASSTGPTRGYGYTF